Below are 8 T cell receptor beta chains sequenced from a single sample in a study of blood T cells in healthy people across ages. The authors ran a second PCR of roughly 7 to 11 cycles using a sample-barcoded 5' primer and a J-beta primer mix. Each CDR3 protein is one row after TCRdb ran MiXCR on the 5' RACE reads. The table lists over 1.5 million distinct CDR3 sequences, 49% of them singletons. The source material was blood. These receptors all come from a middle-aged woman in good health.

This clonotype was seen a few times. The V and J genes are TRBV7-2 and TRBJ2-7; 7 bases align to TRBD1. Germline V gene lookup returns CDR1 SGHTA and CDR2 FQGNSA. The V and J ends lost 5 bases and 0 bases, in that order; junction bases with no gene match: 7. The CDR3 spans 15 residues. CDR3 region: CASSRDGTDSYEQYF. CDR3 DNA: TGTGCCAGCAGCAGAGACGGGACAGACTCCTACGAGCAGTACTTC.

The chain uses TRBV6-2 or TRBV6-3 and TRBJ2-6; TRBD1 matches at 10 bases. Trimming removed 2 bases from V and 0 bases from J; junction bases left unmatched: 7. Germline V gives CDR1 MNHEY, CDR2 SVGEGT. The CDR3 is 19 amino acids. CDR3 sequence (DNA): TGTGCCAGCAGTTACACGCTCCGGGACAGGGGCTCTGGGGCCAACGTCCTGACTTTC. It encodes CASSYTLRDRGSGANVLTF.

The V call is TRBV29-1, the J call TRBJ1-2; TRBD1 is a possible D gene (6 bases). V was pared by 1 base and J by 5 bases, with 14 bases between. The germline CDR1 and CDR2 sequences are SQVTM and ANQGSEA. This CDR3 contains 14 residues. The CDR3 DNA reads as TGCAGCGTTGAAGCCCCAGGGGCACTATATGGCTACACCTTC. Residues: CSVEAPGALYGYTF. The complete variable domain, with remaining parts taken from reference TRBV29-1 and TRBJ1-2, reads SAVISQKPSRDICQRGTSLTIQCQVDSQVTMMFWYRQQPGQSLTLIATANQGSEATYESGFVIDKFPISRPNLTFSTLTVSNMSPEDSSIYLCSVEAPGALYGYTFGSGTRLTVV.

The chain uses TRBV18 and TRBJ2-1; 13 bases line up with TRBD2. CDR3 size: 18 residues. Germline assignment: CDR1 KGHSH and CDR2 LQKENI. V trimming: 5 bases; J trimming: 2 bases; junction bases outside the gene matches: 9. The CDR3 loop reads CASSFWTSGGSAYNEQFF. The DNA of the CDR3 is TGTGCCAGCTCATTTTGGACTAGCGGGGGTAGCGCCTACAATGAGCAGTTCTTC.

The chain carries TRBV9 and TRBJ2-1; D is perhaps TRBD1 (5 bases). The V and J ends lost 4 bases and 8 bases respectively, with 16 bases between them. This CDR3 is built from 14 residues. Looked up from germline, CDR1 is SGDLS and CDR2 is YYNGEE. Here the CDR3 DNA reads TGTGCCAGCAGCAGTCTCCAGGGTATCCATGAGCAGTTCTTC. Translated, it gives CASSSLQGIHEQFF. Variable domain in full (rest from reference TRBV9 and TRBJ2-1): DSGVTQTPKHLITATGQRVTLRCSPRSGDLSVYWYQQSLDQGLQFLIQYYNGEERAKGNILERFSAQQFPDLHSELNLSSLELGDSALYFCASSSLQGIHEQFFGPGTRLTVL.

This clonotype was recorded once. The rearrangement uses TRBV29-1 and TRBJ2-3; 10 nucleotides line up with TRBD1. Trimming cost V 7 bases and J 6 bases; bases outside gene matches: 4. The CDR3 length is 12 residues. From germline, CDR1 is SQVTM and CDR2 ANQGSEA. The CDR3 DNA follows: TGCAGCGCCGGACAGGGGGAGGATACGCAGTATTTT. Protein product: CSAGQGEDTQYF.

The table lists this clonotype with a few counts. The rearrangement links TRBV7-2 to TRBJ2-3; TRBD2 agrees at 7 bases. CDR1 SGHTA and CDR2 FQGNSA come from the germline V gene. After removal of 1 base from V and 9 bases from J, the junction contained 7 bases not matched to a gene. The CDR3 is 14 residues long. The CDR3: CASSLVDKGGTQYF. The DNA of the CDR3 is TGTGCCAGCAGCTTAGTTGATAAGGGAGGGACGCAGTATTTT.

This clonotype was picked up a small number of times. The chain combines TRBV15 with TRBJ2-5; 11 bases are shared with TRBD2. CDR1 LNHNV and CDR2 YYDKDF come from the germline V gene (reference sequence). The CDR3 covers 16 residues. The trim removed 1 base at V and 2 bases at J, leaving 3 bases unmatched. The CDR3 reads CATSRGGTSGQETQYF. CDR3 bases: TGTGCCACCAGCAGAGGAGGGACTAGCGGACAAGAGACCCAGTACTTC.